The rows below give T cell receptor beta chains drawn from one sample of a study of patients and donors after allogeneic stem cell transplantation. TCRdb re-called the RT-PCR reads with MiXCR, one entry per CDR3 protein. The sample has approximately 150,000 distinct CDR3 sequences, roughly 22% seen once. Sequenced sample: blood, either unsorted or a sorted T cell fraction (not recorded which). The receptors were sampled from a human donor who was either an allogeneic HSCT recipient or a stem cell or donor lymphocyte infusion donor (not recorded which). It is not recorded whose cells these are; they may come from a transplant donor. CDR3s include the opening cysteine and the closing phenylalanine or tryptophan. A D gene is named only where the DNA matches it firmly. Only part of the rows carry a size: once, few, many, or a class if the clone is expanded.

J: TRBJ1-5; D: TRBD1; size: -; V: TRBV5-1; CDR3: CASSLLTGDQPQHF; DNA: TGCGCCAGCAGCTTGTTGACAGGGGATCAGCCCCAGCATTTT
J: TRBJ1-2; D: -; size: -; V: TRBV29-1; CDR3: CSVEDPPTVGYTF; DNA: TGCAGCGTTGAAGATCCCCCGACGGTGGGCTACACCTTC
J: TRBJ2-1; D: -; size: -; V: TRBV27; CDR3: CASSLLAGNTYNEQFF; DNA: TGTGCCAGCAGTTTGTTGGCGGGCAACACCTACAATGAGCAGTTCTTC
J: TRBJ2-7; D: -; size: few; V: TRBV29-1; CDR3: CSVVGVDSVSEQYF; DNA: TGCAGCGTTGTAGGGGTTGACAGCGTTAGCGAGCAGTACTTC
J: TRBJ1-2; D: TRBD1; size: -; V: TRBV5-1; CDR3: CASSLGGQGVNGYTF; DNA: TGCGCCAGCAGCTTGGGAGGACAGGGGGTAAATGGCTACACCTTC
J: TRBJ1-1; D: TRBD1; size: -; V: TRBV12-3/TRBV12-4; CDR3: CASSQGVGNTEAFF; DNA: TGTGCCAGCAGCCAGGGGGTGGGGAACACTGAAGCTTTCTTT
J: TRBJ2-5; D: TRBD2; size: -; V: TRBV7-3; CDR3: CASSPPGLAGMDQETQYF; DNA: TGTGCCAGCAGCCCCCCGGGACTAGCGGGGATGGACCAAGAGACCCAGTACTTC
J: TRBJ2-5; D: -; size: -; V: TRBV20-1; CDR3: CSAPTPPRQETQYF; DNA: TGCAGTGCCCCGACACCGCCCCGGCAAGAGACCCAGTACTTC
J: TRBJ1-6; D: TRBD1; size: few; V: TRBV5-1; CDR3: CASSGQGSSYNSPLHF; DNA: TGCGCCAGCAGCGGACAGGGGAGCTCCTATAATTCACCCCTCCACTTT
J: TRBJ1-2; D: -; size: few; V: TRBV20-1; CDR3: CSAPVRADYGYTF; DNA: TGCAGTGCCCCCGTTAGGGCGGATTATGGCTACACCTTC
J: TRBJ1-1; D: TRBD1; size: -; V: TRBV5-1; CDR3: CASSTGTGLNTEAFF; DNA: TGCGCCAGCAGCACGGGGACAGGCTTGAACACTGAAGCTTTCTTT
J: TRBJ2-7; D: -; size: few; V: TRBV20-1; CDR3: CSARGWQGLGEQYF; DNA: TGCAGTGCTAGGGGTTGGCAGGGGCTTGGCGAGCAGTACTTC
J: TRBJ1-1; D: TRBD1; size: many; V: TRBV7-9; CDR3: CASSRTGGTEAFF; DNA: TGTGCCAGCAGTCGAACAGGGGGCACTGAAGCTTTCTTT
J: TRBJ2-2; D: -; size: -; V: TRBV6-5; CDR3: CASSLSLGSRAGELFF; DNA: TGTGCCAGCAGTTTGTCCTTAGGTAGCAGGGCCGGGGAGCTGTTTTTT
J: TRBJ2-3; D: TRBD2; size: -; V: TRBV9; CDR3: CASSVGLAGFTDTQYF; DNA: TGTGCCAGCAGCGTAGGACTAGCGGGATTCACAGATACGCAGTATTTT
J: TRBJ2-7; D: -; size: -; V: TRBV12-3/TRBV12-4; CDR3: CASSPRQVYEQYF; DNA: TGTGCCAGCAGTCCTAGACAGGTCTACGAGCAGTACTTC
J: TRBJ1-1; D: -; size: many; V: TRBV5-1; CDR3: CASSLGLQGITEAFF; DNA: TGCGCCAGCAGCTTGGGGCTCCAGGGCATCACTGAAGCTTTCTTT
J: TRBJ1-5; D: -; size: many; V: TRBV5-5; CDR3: CASSLGRGDGQPQHF; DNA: TGTGCCAGCAGCTTGGGTCGAGGGGACGGTCAGCCCCAGCATTTT
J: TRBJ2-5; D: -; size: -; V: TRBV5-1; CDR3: CASSFGHNQETQYF; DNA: TGCGCCAGCAGCTTCGGACACAACCAAGAGACCCAGTACTTC
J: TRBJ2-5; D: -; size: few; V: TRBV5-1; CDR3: CASSLRQTQETQYF; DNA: TGCGCCAGCAGCTTACGACAGACCCAAGAGACCCAGTACTTC
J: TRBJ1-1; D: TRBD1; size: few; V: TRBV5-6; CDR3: CASSRRGGNTEAFF; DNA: TGTGCCAGCAGCCGCAGGGGGGGTAACACTGAAGCTTTCTTT
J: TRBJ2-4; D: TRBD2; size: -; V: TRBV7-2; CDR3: CASSLGLAGLVKLAKNIQYF; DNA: TGTGCCAGCAGCTTGGGACTAGCGGGCTTGGTGAAACTAGCCAAAAACATTCAGTACTTC
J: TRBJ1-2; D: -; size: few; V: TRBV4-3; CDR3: CASSQDLLQVLIYGYTF; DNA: TGCGCCAGCAGCCAAGACCTTCTACAGGTCTTAATCTATGGCTACACCTTC
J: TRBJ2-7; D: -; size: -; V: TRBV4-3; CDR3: CASSAQGGYEQYF; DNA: TGCGCCAGCAGCGCGCAGGGAGGCTACGAGCAGTACTTC
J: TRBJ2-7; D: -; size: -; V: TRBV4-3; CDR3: CASSRGEQYF; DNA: TGCGCCAGCAGTCGTGGCGAGCAGTACTTC
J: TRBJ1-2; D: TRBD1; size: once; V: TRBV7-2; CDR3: CASSPGQGHGYTF; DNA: TGTGCCAGCAGCCCGGGACAGGGCCATGGCTACACCTTC
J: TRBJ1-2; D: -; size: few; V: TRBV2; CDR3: CASLTQGEGYYGYTF; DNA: TGTGCCAGCCTAACCCAGGGAGAGGGTTACTATGGCTACACCTTC
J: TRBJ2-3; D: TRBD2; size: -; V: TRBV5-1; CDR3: CASKALAGYTDTQYF; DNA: TGCGCCAGCAAGGCCCTAGCGGGGTACACAGATACGCAGTATTTT
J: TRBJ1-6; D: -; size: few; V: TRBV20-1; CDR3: CSALRPGTQDSPLHF; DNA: TGCAGTGCTTTACGTCCCGGGACGCAAGATTCACCCCTCCACTTT
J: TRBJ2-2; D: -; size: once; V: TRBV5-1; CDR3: CASSPTGENTGELFF; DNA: TGCGCCAGCAGCCCGACAGGAGAGAACACCGGGGAGCTGTTTTTT
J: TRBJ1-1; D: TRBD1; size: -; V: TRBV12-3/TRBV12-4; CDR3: CASTQDRESTEAFF; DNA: TGTGCCAGCACCCAGGACAGGGAGAGCACTGAAGCTTTCTTT
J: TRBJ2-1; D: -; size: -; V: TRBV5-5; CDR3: CASSATRGSGVHEQFF; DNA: TGTGCCAGCAGCGCAACTAGAGGATCGGGGGTTCATGAGCAGTTCTTC
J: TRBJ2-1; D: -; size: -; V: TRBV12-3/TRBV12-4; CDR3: CASSYPSRVNEQFF; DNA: TGTGCCAGCAGTTATCCCTCCAGGGTAAATGAGCAGTTCTTC
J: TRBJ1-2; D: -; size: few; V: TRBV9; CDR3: CASSAIQVNYGYTF; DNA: TGTGCCAGCAGCGCTATACAGGTTAACTATGGCTACACCTTC
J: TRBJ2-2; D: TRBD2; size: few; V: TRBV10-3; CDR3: CAISERLAGTGELFF; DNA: TGTGCCATCAGTGAGCGACTAGCGGGCACCGGGGAGCTGTTTTTT
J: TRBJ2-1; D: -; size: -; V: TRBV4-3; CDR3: CASSQTWTRVVYNEQFF; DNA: TGCGCCAGCAGCCAAACATGGACCAGGGTCGTCTACAATGAGCAGTTCTTC
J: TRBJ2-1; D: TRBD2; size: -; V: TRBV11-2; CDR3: CASSLVLAGGDEQFF; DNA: TGTGCCAGCAGCTTAGTACTAGCGGGAGGCGATGAGCAGTTCTTC
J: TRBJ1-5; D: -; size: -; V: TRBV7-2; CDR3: CASSLSSGQSSNQPQHF; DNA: TGTGCCAGCAGCTTATCAAGTGGACAGAGTAGCAATCAGCCCCAGCATTTT
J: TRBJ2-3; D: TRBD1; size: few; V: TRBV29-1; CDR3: CSVEDDRQGTGDTQYF; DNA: TGCAGCGTTGAAGACGATCGACAGGGCACCGGAGATACGCAGTATTTT
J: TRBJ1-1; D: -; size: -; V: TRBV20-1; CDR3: CSARNGGMNTEAFF; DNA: TGCAGTGCTAGGAACGGCGGCATGAACACTGAAGCTTTCTTT
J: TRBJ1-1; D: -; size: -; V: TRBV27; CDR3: CASGSEGNTEAFF; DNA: TGTGCCAGCGGGTCGGAGGGGAACACTGAAGCTTTCTTT
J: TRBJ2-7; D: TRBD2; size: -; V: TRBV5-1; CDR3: CASSSLDVAGDYEQYF; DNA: TGCGCCAGCAGCTCACTGGACGTAGCGGGAGACTACGAGCAGTACTTC
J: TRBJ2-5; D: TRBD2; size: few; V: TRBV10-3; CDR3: CAISDFNGLAGGPETQYF; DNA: TGTGCCATCAGTGACTTCAACGGACTAGCGGGGGGGCCAGAGACCCAGTACTTC
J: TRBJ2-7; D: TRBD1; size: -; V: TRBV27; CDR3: CASSSPSRTGLYEQYF; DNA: TGTGCCAGCAGTTCCCCTTCCCGGACAGGGTTATACGAGCAGTACTTC
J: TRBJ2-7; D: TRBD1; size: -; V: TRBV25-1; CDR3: CASSANRGYEQYF; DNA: TGTGCCAGCAGTGCCAACAGGGGGTACGAGCAGTACTTC
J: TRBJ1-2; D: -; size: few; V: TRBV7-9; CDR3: CASSSFSGGLQIYYGYTF; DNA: TGTGCCAGCAGCTCCTTTAGTGGGGGATTACAGATTTACTATGGCTACACCTTC
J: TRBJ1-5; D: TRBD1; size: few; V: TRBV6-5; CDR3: CASSPDRGAQPQHF; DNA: TGTGCCAGCAGTCCCGACAGGGGCGCTCAGCCCCAGCATTTT
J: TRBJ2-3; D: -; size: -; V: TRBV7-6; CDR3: CASSSRWGTDTQYF; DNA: TGTGCCAGCAGCTCCCGGTGGGGTACAGATACGCAGTATTTT
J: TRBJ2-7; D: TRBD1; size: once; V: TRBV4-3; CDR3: CASSPRTGLHEQYF; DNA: TGCGCCAGCAGCCCTCGGACAGGGTTGCACGAGCAGTACTTC
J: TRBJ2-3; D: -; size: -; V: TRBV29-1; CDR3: CSVEARPGDTQYF; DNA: TGCAGCGTTGAAGCTCGGCCAGGGGATACGCAGTATTTT
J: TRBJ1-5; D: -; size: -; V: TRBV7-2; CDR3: CASSLVGQTPNQPQHF; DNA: TGTGCCAGCAGCTTAGTAGGTCAGACCCCCAATCAGCCCCAGCATTTT
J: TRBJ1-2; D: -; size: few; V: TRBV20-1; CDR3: CSATEGEPNYGYTF; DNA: TGCAGTGCTACCGAGGGGGAACCTAACTATGGCTACACCTTC
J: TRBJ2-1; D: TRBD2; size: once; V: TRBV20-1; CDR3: CSARTSGASSYNEQFF; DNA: TGCAGTGCAAGGACTAGCGGGGCGAGCTCCTACAATGAGCAGTTCTTC
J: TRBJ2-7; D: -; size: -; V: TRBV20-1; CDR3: CSARGFRGPSSYEQYF; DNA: TGCAGTGCTAGAGGGTTTCGGGGTCCATCCTCCTACGAGCAGTACTTC
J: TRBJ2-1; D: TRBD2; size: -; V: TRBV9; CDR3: CASSVVLAGYEQFF; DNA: TGTGCCAGCAGCGTAGTACTAGCGGGGTATGAGCAGTTCTTC
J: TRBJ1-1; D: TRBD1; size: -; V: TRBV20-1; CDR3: CSAPRDSLRGTEAFF; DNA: TGCAGTGCACCTCGGGACAGCCTGAGGGGCACTGAAGCTTTCTTT
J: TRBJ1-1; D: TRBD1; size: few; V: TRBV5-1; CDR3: CASSILGQGIMYDTEAFF; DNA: TGCGCCAGCAGCATTTTGGGACAGGGGATAATGTATGACACTGAAGCTTTCTTT
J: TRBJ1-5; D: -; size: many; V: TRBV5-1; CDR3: CASSPPDQPQHF; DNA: TGCGCCAGCAGCCCCCCTGATCAGCCCCAGCATTTT
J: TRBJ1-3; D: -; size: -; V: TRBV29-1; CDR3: CSVVFDTSGNTIYF; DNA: TGCAGCGTTGTTTTTGATACCTCTGGAAACACCATATATTTT